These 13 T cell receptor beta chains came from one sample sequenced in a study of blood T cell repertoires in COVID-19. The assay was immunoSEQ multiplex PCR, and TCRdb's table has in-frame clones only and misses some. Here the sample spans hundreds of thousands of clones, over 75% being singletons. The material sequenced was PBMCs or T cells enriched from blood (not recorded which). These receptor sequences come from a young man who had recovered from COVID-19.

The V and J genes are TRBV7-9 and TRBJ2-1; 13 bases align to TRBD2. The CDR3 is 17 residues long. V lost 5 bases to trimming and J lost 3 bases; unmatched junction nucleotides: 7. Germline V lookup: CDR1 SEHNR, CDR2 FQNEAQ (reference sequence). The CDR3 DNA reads TGTGCCAGCAGCGGGACTAGCGGGACCGAAGGCTACAATGAGCAGTTCTTC. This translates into CASSGTSGTEGYNEQFF. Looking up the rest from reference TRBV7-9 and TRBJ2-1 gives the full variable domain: DTGVSQNPRHKITKRGQNVTFRCDPISEHNRLYWYRQTLGQGPEFLTYFQNEAQLEKSRLLSDRFSAERPKGSFSTLEIQRTEQGDSAMYLCASSGTSGTEGYNEQFFGPGTRLTVL.

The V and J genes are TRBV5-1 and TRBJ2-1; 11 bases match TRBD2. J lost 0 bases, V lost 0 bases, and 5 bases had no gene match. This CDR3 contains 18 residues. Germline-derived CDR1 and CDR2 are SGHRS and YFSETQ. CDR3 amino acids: CASSLEGTSGVSYNEQFF. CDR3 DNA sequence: TGCGCCAGCAGCTTGGAGGGGACTAGCGGAGTCTCCTACAATGAGCAGTTCTTC.

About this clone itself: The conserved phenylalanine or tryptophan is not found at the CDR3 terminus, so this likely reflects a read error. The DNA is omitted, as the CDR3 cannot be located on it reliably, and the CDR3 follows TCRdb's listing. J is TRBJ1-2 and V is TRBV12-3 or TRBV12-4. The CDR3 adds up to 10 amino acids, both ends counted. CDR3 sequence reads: CASHSSGRPS.

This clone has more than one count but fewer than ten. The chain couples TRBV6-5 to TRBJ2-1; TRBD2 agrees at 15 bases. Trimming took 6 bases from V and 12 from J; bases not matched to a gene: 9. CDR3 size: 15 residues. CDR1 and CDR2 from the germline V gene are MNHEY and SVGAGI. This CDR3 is CASSPGLAGGSGQFF. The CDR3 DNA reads TGTGCCAGCAGCCCCGGACTAGCGGGAGGGTCGGGGCAGTTCTTC.

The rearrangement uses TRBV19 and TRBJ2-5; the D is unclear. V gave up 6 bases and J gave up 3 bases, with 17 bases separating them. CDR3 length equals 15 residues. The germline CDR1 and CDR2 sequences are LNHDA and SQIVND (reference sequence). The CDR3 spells CASRTSAWAEETQYF. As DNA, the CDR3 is TGTGCCAGTAGAACTTCCGCTTGGGCAGAAGAGACCCAGTACTTC. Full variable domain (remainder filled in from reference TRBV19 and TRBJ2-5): DGGITQSPKYLFRKEGQNVTLSCEQNLNHDAMYWYRQDPGQGLRLIYYSQIVNDFQKGDIAEGYSVSREKKESFPLTVTSAQKNPTAFYLCASRTSAWAEETQYFGPGTRLLVL.

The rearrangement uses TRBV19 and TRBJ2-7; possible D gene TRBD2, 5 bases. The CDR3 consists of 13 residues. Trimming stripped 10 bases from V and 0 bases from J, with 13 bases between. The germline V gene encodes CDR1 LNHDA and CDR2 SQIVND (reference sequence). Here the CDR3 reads CATGPGSSYEQYF. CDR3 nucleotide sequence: TGTGCCACCGGCCCGGGGAGCTCCTACGAGCAGTACTTC.

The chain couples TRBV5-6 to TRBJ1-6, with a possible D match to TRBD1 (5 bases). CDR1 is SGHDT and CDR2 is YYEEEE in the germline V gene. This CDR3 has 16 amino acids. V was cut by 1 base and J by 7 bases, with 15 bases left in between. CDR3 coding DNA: TGTGCCAGCAGCTTGTCGTTGCGGGGGACCAATTCACCCCTCCACTTT. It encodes CASSLSLRGTNSPLHF.

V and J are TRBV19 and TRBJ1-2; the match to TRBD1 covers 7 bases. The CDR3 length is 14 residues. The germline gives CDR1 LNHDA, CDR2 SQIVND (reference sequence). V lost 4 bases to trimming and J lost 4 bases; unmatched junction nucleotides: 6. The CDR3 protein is CASSTVGGGYGYTF. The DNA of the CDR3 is TGTGCCAGTAGTACGGTAGGGGGCGGCTATGGCTACACCTTC.

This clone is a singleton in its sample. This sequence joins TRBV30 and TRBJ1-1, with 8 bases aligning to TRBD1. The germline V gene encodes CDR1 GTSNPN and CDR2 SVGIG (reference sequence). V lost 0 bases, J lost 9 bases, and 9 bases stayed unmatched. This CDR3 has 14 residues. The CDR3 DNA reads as TGTGCCTGGAGTGTACTTCCGCAGGGGGCGCAAGCTTTCTTT. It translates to CAWSVLPQGAQAFF.

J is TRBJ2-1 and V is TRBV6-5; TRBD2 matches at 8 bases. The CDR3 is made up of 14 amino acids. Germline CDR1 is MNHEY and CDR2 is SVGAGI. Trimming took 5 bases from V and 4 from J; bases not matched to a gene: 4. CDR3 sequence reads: CASSLQRGYNEQFF. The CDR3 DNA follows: TGTGCCAGCAGTCTCCAGCGGGGGTACAATGAGCAGTTCTTC.

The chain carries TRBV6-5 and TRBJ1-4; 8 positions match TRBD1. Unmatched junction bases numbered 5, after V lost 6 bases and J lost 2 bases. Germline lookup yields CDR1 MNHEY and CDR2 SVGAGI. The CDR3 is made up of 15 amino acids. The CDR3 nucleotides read TGTGCCAGCAGCCTCGGACAGGGCACTAATGAAAAACTGTTTTTT. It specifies CASSLGQGTNEKLFF.

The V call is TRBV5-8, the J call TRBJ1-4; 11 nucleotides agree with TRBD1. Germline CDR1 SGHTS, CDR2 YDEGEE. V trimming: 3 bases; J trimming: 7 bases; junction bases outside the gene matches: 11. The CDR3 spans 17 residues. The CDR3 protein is CASSSRVTGTGGEKLFF. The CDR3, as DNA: TGTGCCAGCAGCTCGAGAGTTACCGGGACAGGGGGTGAAAAACTGTTTTTT.

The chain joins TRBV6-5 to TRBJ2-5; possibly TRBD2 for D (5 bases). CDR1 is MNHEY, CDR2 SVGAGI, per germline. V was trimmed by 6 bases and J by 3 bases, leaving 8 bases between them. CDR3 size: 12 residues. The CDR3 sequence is CASRVGEETQYF. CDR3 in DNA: TGTGCCAGCAGGGTGGGAGAAGAGACCCAGTACTTC.